The 17 T cell receptor beta chains given below trace back to one sample, sequenced in a study of T cells expressing NK-cell markers. TCRdb re-called the 5' RACE reads; every CDR3 protein appears as one record, without DNA. The sample's table shows some 410,000 distinct CDR3 sequences. The sample comprised blood T cells: a sorted CD56 or NKG2C T cell subset, CD4+ or CD8+ T cells, or bulk PBMC T cells (not recorded which). All receptors derive from a woman aged 18 to 75 in good health.

This chain connects TRBV18 to TRBJ1-4; TCRdb calls TRBD1, which cannot be checked without DNA. Germline values: CDR1 KGHSH, CDR2 LQKENI. This CDR3 spans 14 amino acids. The CDR3 spells CASSPIQAGEKLFF. The entire variable domain, with the rest obtained from reference TRBV18 and TRBJ1-4, is as follows: NAGVMQNPRHLVRRRGQEARLRCSPMKGHSHVYWYRQLPEEGLKFMVYLQKENIIDESGMPKERFSAEFPKEGPSILRIQQVVRGDSAAYFCASSPIQAGEKLFFGSGTQLSVL.

The V call is TRBV7-2, the J call TRBJ1-2; the D call from TCRdb, TRBD1, cannot be confirmed without DNA. The CDR3 consists of 12 residues. Germline CDR1 reads SGHTA; CDR2 reads FQGNSA. The CDR3 is CASSFDSSGYTF.

This chain connects TRBV7-2 to TRBJ2-5; the TCRdb D gene call, TRBD2, has no DNA to confirm it. This CDR3 is 15 amino acids long. Germline V gene data show CDR1 as SGHTA and CDR2 as FQGNSA. The CDR3 loop reads CASSLEIRAAETQYF.

The V and J genes are TRBV5-1 and TRBJ2-1; TCRdb designates TRBD2, a call that cannot be tested without DNA. The germline gives CDR1 SGHRS, CDR2 YFSETQ. This CDR3 is built from 14 residues. The CDR3 sequence is CASSPVSGYNEQFF.

The J gene is TRBJ1-5, the V gene TRBV28. CDR1 MDHEN and CDR2 SYDVKM come from the germline V gene. The CDR3 covers 16 residues. The chain's CDR3 is CASSNRQTISNQPQHF.

The V call is TRBV7-2, the J call TRBJ2-2. CDR3 size: 12 residues. CDR1 and CDR2 from the germline V gene are SGHTA and FQGNSA. The CDR3 loop is CASSLDRGELFF. Full variable domain (outside the CDR3, taken from reference TRBV7-2 and TRBJ2-2): GAGVSQSPSNKVTEKGKDVELRCDPISGHTALYWYRQSLGQGLEFLIYFQGNSAPDKSGLPSDRFSAERTGGSVSTLTIQRTQQEDSAVYLCASSLDRGELFFGEGSRLTVL.

The chain employs TRBV10-2 and TRBJ2-2. This CDR3 has 14 amino acids. CDR1 and CDR2 (germline): WSHSY, SAAADI. Here the CDR3 reads CASRKLDVAGELFF.

The V gene is TRBV19, the J gene TRBJ2-1; lacking DNA, the TRBD1 call made by TCRdb goes unchecked. The germline CDR1 and CDR2 sequences are LNHDA and SQIVND (reference sequence). The CDR3 sequence is 13 residues long. CDR3 in amino acids: CATLAPPYNEQFF.

The rearrangement joins TRBV2 to TRBJ1-2. The CDR3 loop spans 14 amino acids. Germline values: CDR1 SNHLY, CDR2 FYNNEI. The CDR3 is CASHGFGGNYGYTF.

The chain is built from TRBV20-1 and TRBJ2-3; TCRdb outputs TRBD2, but without DNA this stays unchecked. Germline-derived CDR1 and CDR2 are DFQATT and SNEGSKA (reference sequence). The CDR3 spans 14 residues. This CDR3 reads CSARLARTTDTQYF.

The V call is TRBV7-9, the J call TRBJ2-7; TCRdb's D call of TRBD1 is untestable without DNA. Germline assignment: CDR1 SEHNR and CDR2 FQNEAQ (reference sequence). This CDR3 has 12 residues. Here the CDR3 reads CASSPNRREQYF. Looking up the rest from reference TRBV7-9 and TRBJ2-7 gives the full variable domain: DTGVSQNPRHKITKRGQNVTFRCDPISEHNRLYWYRQTLGQGPEFLTYFQNEAQLEKSRLLSDRFSAERPKGSFSTLEIQRTEQGDSAMYLCASSPNRREQYFGPGTRLTVT.

CDR3 protein: CASKRGHPAPDSPLHF. The chain carries TRBV5-1 and TRBJ1-6; TCRdb designates TRBD1, a call that cannot be tested without DNA. The CDR3 has 16 residues. The V gene's germline CDR1 is SGHRS and CDR2 YFSETQ.

The chain is built from TRBV4-2 and TRBJ2-7. Germline values: CDR1 LGHNA, CDR2 YNFKEQ. There are 13 residues in the CDR3. The CDR3 reads CASSQEKIYEQYF.

J is TRBJ1-2 and V is TRBV9; TCRdb's D gene call, TRBD1, goes unchecked for lack of DNA. Germline loops: CDR1 SGDLS, CDR2 YYNGEE. The length of the CDR3 is 17 residues. The CDR3 sequence is CASSEGDRGSMGYGYTF.

This sequence joins TRBV5-1 and TRBJ2-1. Looked up from germline, CDR1 is SGHRS and CDR2 is YFSETQ. The CDR3 length is 14 residues. The chain's CDR3 is CASSPVVLGNEQFF.

This rearrangement joins TRBV28 to TRBJ2-3; TCRdb names TRBD1, which stays unverified in the absence of DNA. The CDR3 extends over 13 amino acids. Germline lookup yields CDR1 MDHEN and CDR2 SYDVKM. The CDR3 sequence: CAGRDSTTDTQYF.

The chain combines TRBV29-1 with TRBJ2-4; without DNA, the TCRdb call of TRBD1 cannot be checked. This CDR3 has 12 residues. Germline CDR1 and CDR2: SQVTM and ANQGSEA. Here the CDR3 reads CSVAPGENIQYF. Full variable domain (rest looked up from reference TRBV29-1 and TRBJ2-4): SAVISQKPSRDICQRGTSLTIQCQVDSQVTMMFWYRQQPGQSLTLIATANQGSEATYESGFVIDKFPISRPNLTFSTLTVSNMSPEDSSIYLCSVAPGENIQYFGAGTRLSVL.